Listed below are T cell receptor beta chains from one sample, sequenced in a study of T cell responses to AZD1222 COVID-19 vaccine. Sequencing used immunoSEQ multiplex PCR; TCRdb keeps in-frame clones, though not all of them. This table holds about 100,000 clones, roughly 86% found once. The sample in question was peripheral blood, obtained on day 0 of AZD1222 vaccination. The receptors come from an adult in good health. The CDR3 runs from the conserved cysteine through the conserved F or W. Fields, in order: J gene, D gene, clone size, V gene, CDR3 protein, CDR3 DNA. The D gene is left open where the match is weak. Not every row has a clone size; where given, it reads once, few, many or a size class.

TRBJ1-2 | TRBD1 | - | TRBV2 | CASSERVGQATGYTF | TGTGCCAGCAGTGAGCGGGTGGGACAGGCGACTGGCTACACCTTC
TRBJ2-2 | - | - | TRBV12-3/TRBV12-4 | CASSFRGAGELFF | TGTGCCAGCAGTTTTAGGGGAGCCGGGGAGCTGTTTTTT
TRBJ2-7 | - | - | TRBV28 | CASQVPISYEQYF | TGTGCCAGCCAAGTGCCCATATCTTACGAGCAGTACTTC
TRBJ2-1 | - | - | TRBV7-2 | CASSLVGNTYNEQFF | TGTGCCAGCAGCTTGGTCGGGAACACCTACAATGAGCAGTTCTTC
TRBJ1-1 | TRBD1 | - | TRBV7-9 | CASSSPPGGKGNTEAFF | TGTGCCAGCAGCTCTCCCCCAGGGGGCAAGGGGAACACTGAAGCTTTCTTT
TRBJ2-7 | - | - | TRBV7-2 | CASSLADYSYEQYF | TGTGCCAGCAGCTTAGCGGACTACTCCTACGAGCAGTACTTC
TRBJ1-5 | TRBD1 | - | TRBV2 | CASNGFDRDSQPQHF | TGTGCCAGCAACGGGTTCGACAGGGATAGTCAGCCCCAGCATTTT
TRBJ2-7 | - | - | TRBV6-1 | CASSDLGRSYEQYF | TGTGCCAGCAGTGACCTTGGCAGATCCTACGAGCAGTACTTC
TRBJ2-3 | TRBD2 | - | TRBV5-1 | CASSLGLAVRPSTDTQYF | TGCGCCAGCAGCTTGGGGCTAGCGGTTAGGCCTAGCACAGATACGCAGTATTTT
TRBJ1-4 | TRBD1 | - | TRBV7-2 | CASSLAGGGEKLFF | TGTGCCAGCAGCTTAGCAGGGGGCGGTGAAAAACTGTTTTTT
TRBJ1-3 | - | once | TRBV9 | CASSVGRSASGNTIYF | TGTGCCAGCAGCGTAGGTCGGTCCGCGAGCGGAAACACCATATATTTT
TRBJ1-5 | TRBD1 | once | TRBV2 | CASSEVPGQGNQPQHF | TGTGCCAGCAGTGAGGTCCCGGGACAGGGAAATCAGCCCCAGCATTTT
TRBJ2-2 | - | - | TRBV27 | CASSFGPITGELFF | TGTGCCAGCAGTTTCGGTCCGATCACCGGGGAGCTGTTTTTT
TRBJ2-5 | - | - | TRBV12-3/TRBV12-4 | CASSLKGGETQYF | TGTGCCAGCAGTTTAAAGGGCGGGGAGACCCAGTACTTC
TRBJ2-1 | TRBD2 | - | TRBV14 | CASRASGSRYNEQFF | TGTGCCAGCAGGGCAAGCGGGAGTCGGTACAATGAGCAGTTCTTC
TRBJ1-5 | - | - | TRBV19 | CASSILQARSGYGNQPQHF | TGTGCCAGTAGTATCCTCCAAGCCCGATCAGGGTACGGCAATCAGCCCCAGCATTTT
TRBJ1-3 | - | - | TRBV5-6 | CASRIQGSGNTIYF | TGTGCCAGCAGGATACAGGGCTCTGGAAACACCATATATTTT
TRBJ2-2 | - | once | TRBV30 | CASPSHPSPTGGELFF | TGTGCCTCCCCGTCTCACCCGTCCCCAACAGGCGGGGAGCTGTTTTTT
TRBJ1-1 | - | - | TRBV29-1 | CSVEDLRENTEAFF | TGCAGCGTTGAAGATCTACGGGAGAACACTGAAGCTTTCTTT
TRBJ2-5 | TRBD1 | once | TRBV14 | CASSLGQGSSWETQYF | TGTGCCAGCAGCCTCGGACAGGGGTCGAGTTGGGAGACCCAGTACTTC
TRBJ1-2 | - | - | TRBV6-5 | CASSSRRGGYTF | TGTGCCAGCAGTTCGCGACGAGGCGGCTACACCTTC
TRBJ2-5 | - | - | TRBV20-1 | CSASNQETQYF | TGCAGTGCTAGCAACCAAGAGACCCAGTACTTC
TRBJ1-5 | - | - | TRBV18 | CASSLDSWQPQHF | TGTGCCAGCTCACTCGACAGCTGGCAGCCCCAGCATTTT
TRBJ2-7 | TRBD1 | - | TRBV18 | CASSLGQVEEYF | TGTGCCAGCTCCCTGGGACAGGTAGAGGAGTACTTC
TRBJ2-7 | - | - | TRBV4-3 | CASSQGSGTSYEQYF | TGCGCCAGCAGCCAAGGTTCAGGGACCTCCTACGAGCAGTACTTC
TRBJ1-1 | - | - | TRBV28 | CASVGAENTEAFF | TGTGCCAGCGTAGGGGCAGAGAACACTGAAGCTTTCTTT
TRBJ1-1 | TRBD1 | - | TRBV28 | CASRGTGMNTEAFF | TGTGCCAGCAGGGGGACAGGGATGAACACTGAAGCTTTCTTT
TRBJ2-3 | TRBD1 | - | TRBV29-1 | CSVRTGGVGDTQYF | TGCAGCGTCCGGACAGGGGGCGTTGGCGATACGCAGTATTTT
TRBJ2-7 | - | - | TRBV5-1 | CASSLTAVGSYEQYF | TGCGCCAGCAGCTTGACAGCAGTCGGCTCCTACGAGCAGTACTTC
TRBJ2-2 | - | - | TRBV19 | CASSISGGLALNTGELFF | TGTGCCAGTAGTATAAGTGGAGGGCTAGCGCTTAACACCGGGGAGCTGTTTTTT
TRBJ2-1 | - | - | TRBV7-3 | CASSPDTSSYNEQFF | TGTGCCAGCAGCCCTGACACGAGCTCCTACAATGAGCAGTTCTTC
TRBJ2-7 | - | - | TRBV27 | CASSSLTRSSYEQYF | TGTGCCAGCAGTTCTTTGACTAGGAGCTCCTACGAGCAGTACTTC
TRBJ2-5 | - | - | TRBV7-2 | CASSPQSNQETQYF | TGTGCCAGCAGCCCCCAGTCGAACCAAGAGACCCAGTACTTC
TRBJ2-2 | - | few | TRBV5-6 | CASSLGGTNTGELFF | TGTGCCAGCAGCTTGGGGGGGACCAACACCGGGGAGCTGTTTTTT
TRBJ2-7 | TRBD2 | - | TRBV7-2 | CASSRGASGRTSSYEQYF | TGTGCCAGCAGCCGGGGGGCTAGCGGGAGGACTAGCTCCTACGAGCAGTACTTC
TRBJ1-5 | - | - | TRBV27 | CASSRGVLGQPQHF | TGTGCCAGCAGCAGAGGGGTTTTAGGTCAGCCCCAGCATTTT
TRBJ2-7 | TRBD1 | - | TRBV19 | CASKDRGKYEQYF | TGTGCCAGTAAAGACAGGGGAAAATACGAGCAGTACTTC
TRBJ2-7 | - | - | TRBV6-2/TRBV6-3 | CASSYSRAGSSYEQYF | TGTGCCAGCAGTTACTCCCGTGCAGGTTCCTCCTACGAGCAGTACTTC
TRBJ2-1 | - | once | TRBV4-3 | CASSRRTDDYSYNEQFF | TGCGCCAGCAGCCGAAGAACCGATGACTACTCCTACAATGAGCAGTTCTTC
TRBJ2-3 | TRBD1 | - | TRBV4-3 | CASSQSMGTGADTQYF | TGCGCCAGCAGCCAATCCATGGGGACAGGGGCAGATACGCAGTATTTT
TRBJ1-5 | - | - | TRBV28 | CASSLRGQPQHF | TGTGCCAGCAGTTTAAGGGGTCAGCCCCAGCATTTT
TRBJ1-5 | TRBD1 | - | TRBV4-2 | CASSQEPTGNQPQHF | TGTGCCAGCAGCCAAGAACCGACAGGGAATCAGCCCCAGCATTTT
TRBJ1-4 | - | once | TRBV6-5 | CASSYRKANEKLFF | TGTGCCAGCAGTTACAGGAAGGCAAATGAAAAACTGTTTTTT
TRBJ1-4 | TRBD1 | few | TRBV5-1 | CASSPLDRVNEKLFF | TGCGCCAGCAGCCCCTTAGACAGGGTTAATGAAAAACTGTTTTTT
TRBJ1-2 | TRBD1 | few | TRBV18 | CASSQGTGGAHYGYTF | TGTGCCAGCTCACAGGGGACAGGGGGCGCGCACTATGGCTACACCTTC
TRBJ2-1 | - | - | TRBV7-6 | CASSLAQGKIEQFF | TGTGCCAGCAGCTTAGCACAGGGTAAAATCGAGCAGTTCTTC
TRBJ2-7 | - | - | TRBV7-8 | CASSTNRAAYEQYF | TGTGCCAGCAGCACCAACAGGGCTGCCTACGAGCAGTACTTC
TRBJ2-1 | TRBD2 | once | TRBV4-2 | CASSLGLADPYNEQFF | TGTGCCAGCAGCCTGGGACTAGCGGACCCATACAATGAGCAGTTCTTC
TRBJ1-4 | - | - | TRBV5-1 | CATSIGPQVGEKLFF | TGCGCCACCTCTATAGGACCCCAAGTGGGTGAAAAACTGTTTTTT
TRBJ1-1 | - | - | TRBV7-2 | CASSLRGTEAFF | TGTGCCAGCAGCCTAAGGGGAACTGAAGCTTTCTTT
TRBJ2-3 | TRBD2 | - | TRBV9 | CASSPQVAGGDTQYF | TGTGCCAGCAGCCCCCAGGTAGCGGGAGGTGATACGCAGTATTTT
TRBJ2-2 | TRBD1 | - | TRBV5-1 | CASGRDRANTGELFF | TGCGCCAGCGGCCGAGACAGGGCGAACACCGGGGAGCTGTTTTTT
TRBJ1-3 | TRBD1 | - | TRBV4-3 | CASSQEGRGFGNTIYF | TGCGCCAGCAGCCAAGAGGGCAGGGGGTTTGGAAACACCATATATTTT
TRBJ1-1 | TRBD1 | - | TRBV11-1 | CASSLTGGNTEAFF | TGTGCCAGCAGCCTCACAGGGGGTAACACTGAAGCTTTCTTT